The 29 T cell receptor beta chains reported below all come from one sample, sequenced in a study of CD8+ T cells in alopecia areata. Sequencing templates came from extracted RNA that was reverse transcribed into cDNA. Assay: immunoSEQ multiplex PCR; the TCRdb copy retains only in-frame clones and omits some. This sample includes about 270,000 clones with no singletons; its ten biggest clones take up 1.2%. Separation of pooled cutaneous lymph node cells was by sorting with CD4, CD8alpha, NKG2D, NKG2ACE and other markers. The material sequenced was CD4+ T cells sorted from a lymph node. All receptors derive from a C3H/HeJ mouse with alopecia areata. Strain haplotype at MHC: H2-k.

This clone was counted between two and nine times. Genes here carry mouse names. The CDR3 bases that were read are TGTGCCAGCGGTGATGCATGGCGGGGGGGCTATGCT. Translation: CASGDAWRGGYA. The whole CDR3 sequence is CASGDAWRGGYAEQFF. The chain combines TRBV13-2 with TRBJ2-1, with TRBD2 matching 7 bases. With the read ending 4 residues before the CDR3 end, the germline J gene is used to fill in that end. Germline CDR1 and CDR2: NNHNN and SYGAGS (reference sequence). This CDR3 has 16 amino acids. Germline trimming cut 0 bases from V and 3 bases from J; bases unmatched to any gene: 6.

Comment on this clone: The genes and germline here are from mouse. The sequence runs out 4 residues before the end of the CDR3; the remainder is reconstructed from the germline J gene. The rearrangement joins TRBV1 to TRBJ2-3, with D tentatively TRBD2 (5 bases). CDR1 NSQYPW and CDR2 LRSPGD come from the germline V gene (reference sequence). Trimming shortened V by 4 bases and J by 0 bases, and 8 bases separated the two germline ends. This CDR3 is built from 14 residues. The CDR3 spells CTCSGTFSAETLYF. The CDR3 bases that were read are TGCACCTGCAGTGGGACTTTTAGTGCAGAA.

In this sample, this clone turned up a few times. The germline and genes are mouse ones. The read gets to within 4 residues of the CDR3 end, and the germline J gene fills in the rest. The chain couples TRBV29 to TRBJ2-3; D remains ambiguous. V gave up 3 bases and J gave up 4 bases, with 8 bases separating them. The CDR3 contains 13 residues. Germline V gives CDR1 MSHET, CDR2 SYDVDS. CDR3 DNA (partial): TGTGCTAGCAGTTTTTTTCATACAGAA. This translates into CASSFFHTE. The CDR3 in full is CASSFFHTETLYF.

Note on this clone: Each gene name is a mouse one. The read stops 4 residues short of the end of the CDR3; the missing end is completed from the germline J gene. J is TRBJ2-2 and V is TRBV29; TRBD1 matches at 11 bases. This CDR3 is built from 15 residues. Trimming cost V 4 bases and J 4 bases; bases outside gene matches: 2. Germline V gene lookup returns CDR1 MSHET and CDR2 SYDVDS. The CDR3 loop reads CASSSGTGGTGQLYF. The DNA read from the CDR3 is TGTGCTAGCAGTTCCGGGACAGGGGGCACCGGG.

The table lists this clone with a few counts. Germline and genes: mouse. With the read ending 4 residues before the CDR3 end, the germline J gene is used to fill in that end. The V and J genes are TRBV19 and TRBJ2-5, with unresolved D. The germline CDR1 and CDR2 sequences are FNHDT and SITEND (reference sequence). V was cut by 4 bases and J by 1 base, with 7 bases left in between. The CDR3 spans 13 residues. The chain's CDR3 is CASSSVDQDTQYF. The covered CDR3 bases are TGTGCCAGCAGTTCGGTGGACCAAGAC.

With regard to this clone: Here the gene names and germline are mouse. The read falls 4 residues short of the CDR3 end, and the missing part is taken from the germline J gene. The sample contains more than one DNA sequence encoding this CDR3. The gene calls are TRBV13-3 and TRBJ2-2; the match to TRBD1 covers 11 bases. J gave up 2 bases and V 6 bases, and 3 bases lay outside the gene matches. CDR3 size: 15 residues. Germline V lookup: CDR1 NNHDY, CDR2 SYVADS. The sequenced CDR3 bases are TGTGCCAGCACCCGGGACAGGGGGAACACCGGG. Translation: CASTRDRGNTG. The whole CDR3 sequence reads CASTRDRGNTGQLYF.

As to this clone: Here the gene names and germline are mouse. The read falls 4 residues short of the CDR3 end, and the missing part is taken from the germline J gene. The V call is TRBV4, the J call TRBJ2-1; D gene ambiguous. Trimming cost V 4 bases and J 3 bases, with 7 bases left between them. The CDR3 is made up of 13 amino acids. Germline-derived CDR1 and CDR2 are LGHDT and YNNKQL (reference sequence). CDR3 sequence: CASSLQLYAEQFF. CDR3 bases read: TGTGCCAGCAGCTTACAGCTCTATGCT.

This clone was counted a few times. Mouse names are used for the genes. From the germline J gene comes the end of the CDR3, since the read stops 4 residues before it. J is TRBJ2-3 and V is TRBV5, with TRBD1 as a possible D gene (6 bases). This CDR3 spans 16 amino acids. V was clipped by 1 base and J by 0 bases, with 11 bases between them. The germline V gene has CDR1 LGHNA and CDR2 YNLKQL (reference sequence). CDR3 region: CASSQAGTSSAETLYF. Partial CDR3 DNA: TGTGCCAGCAGCCAAGCCGGGACATCTAGTGCAGAA.

The sample holds a few counts of this clone. Mouse names are used for the genes. The CDR3 goes on 4 residues after the read ends, and that part is filled in from the germline J gene. This chain uses TRBV19 with TRBJ2-7, with 8 bases matching TRBD2. The V gene end was trimmed by 4 bases and the J gene end by 0 bases; junction bases not matched to a gene: 3. This CDR3 is 14 amino acids long. Germline V gene data show CDR1 as FNHDT and CDR2 as SITEND (reference sequence). CDR3 DNA, as far as it was read: TGTGCCAGCAGTCCGGGACTGGACTCCTAT. The encoded protein is CASSPGLDSY. The full-length CDR3 reads as CASSPGLDSYEQYF.

This clone was counted between two and nine times. Gene names are the mouse ones. The CDR3 end falls 4 residues outside the read, so it is completed with the germline J gene. This CDR3 is also generated by other DNA sequences in the sample. V usage is TRBV1 and J usage is TRBJ2-3; no clear D. From germline, CDR1 is NSQYPW and CDR2 LRSPGD (reference sequence). The germline V and J ends were trimmed by 0 bases and 0 bases, with 7 bases remaining between them. The CDR3 has 15 residues. The CDR3 here is CTCSADRTSAETLYF. The sequenced CDR3 bases are TGCACCTGCAGTGCAGACAGAACTAGTGCAGAA. Combining the CDR3 with reference TRBV1 and TRBJ2-3 gives the whole variable domain VTLLEQNPRWRLVPRGQAVNLRCILKNSQYPWMSWYQQDLQKQLQWLFTLRSPGDKEVKSLPGADYLATRVTDTELRLQVANMSQGRTLYCTCSADRTSAETLYFGSGTRLTVL.

This clone was picked up a small number of times. Gene names denote mouse genes. The CDR3 extends 4 residues past the end of the read, so its final part is completed from the germline J gene. The J gene is TRBJ2-7, the V gene TRBV1, with D maybe TRBD1 (5 bases). From germline, CDR1 is NSQYPW and CDR2 LRSPGD (reference sequence). Trimming removed 1 base at V and 0 bases at J, with 10 bases between. There are 15 residues in the CDR3. This chain's CDR3 is CTCSAATASSYEQYF. CDR3 DNA (partial): TGCACCTGCAGTGCAGCGACAGCCTCCTCCTAT.

This clone occurred a few times. Germline and genes here are mouse. Coverage ceases 3 residues before the CDR3 finishes, and the germline J gene fills in the end. V usage is TRBV19 and J usage is TRBJ1-6; D remains ambiguous. TRBJ1-6 is sorted into the ORF group, with uncertain function. Trimming took 2 bases from V and 3 from J, leaving 6 bases between them. Germline CDR1 FNHDT, CDR2 SITEND (reference sequence). This CDR3 comprises 14 residues. The DNA read from the CDR3 is TGTGCCAGCAGTATTAACAACTATAATTCGCCC. It is translated as CASSINNYNSP. The entire CDR3 sequence reads CASSINNYNSPLYF.

Comments on this clone: Gene names refer to mouse genes. The CDR3 end is not reached by the read, which stops 4 residues before it; the germline J gene fills it in. The genes are TRBV19 and TRBJ2-1; D might be TRBD2 (6 bases). Germline CDR1 reads FNHDT; CDR2 reads SITEND (reference sequence). Trimming took 1 base from V and 2 from J, leaving 10 bases between them. This CDR3 has 15 residues. The CDR3 here is CASSISGGYYAEQFF. CDR3 bases read: TGTGCCAGCAGTATAAGCGGGGGGTACTATGCT.

This clone has ten or more counts. The gene names given are mouse names. Read sequence stops 3 residues before the CDR3 end, and the germline J gene provides the missing end. V is TRBV19 and J is TRBJ1-6, with TRBD1 as a possible D gene (5 bases). TRBJ1-6 is identified as an open reading frame with a role that is uncertain. CDR3 length: 15 residues. Germline V gives CDR1 FNHDT, CDR2 SITEND (reference sequence). Trimming stripped 4 bases from V and 0 bases from J, with 8 bases between. The CDR3 sequence is CASSPTDSYNSPLYF. Incomplete CDR3 DNA: TGTGCCAGCAGTCCGACAGATTCCTATAATTCGCCC.

On this clone itself: Gene names refer to mouse genes. Other DNA variants within this sample encode the same CDR3. The CDR3 sequence: CASSGDRTNTEVFF. CDR3 DNA, as far as it was read: TGTGCCAGCAGCGGGGACAGGACAAACACA. The chain uses TRBV13-3 and TRBJ1-1; 8 nucleotides agree with TRBD1. The read halts 4 residues ahead of the CDR3 end, with the missing end drawn from the germline J gene. Germline trimming cut 5 bases from V and 0 bases from J; bases unmatched to any gene: 3. Germline loops: CDR1 NNHDY, CDR2 SYVADS. The CDR3 extends over 14 amino acids.

Concerning this clone itself: Mouse names are used for the genes. The sequenced fragment ends 4 residues before the CDR3 boundary, so the rest is inferred from the germline J gene. The chain employs TRBV1 and TRBJ2-1, with 8 positions matching TRBD2. The germline gives CDR1 NSQYPW, CDR2 LRSPGD (reference sequence). This CDR3 region has 15 residues. Germline trimming cut 5 bases from V and 0 bases from J; bases unmatched to any gene: 3. The CDR3 bases that were read are TGCACCTGCAGTTCCGACTGGGGTAACTATGCT. It encodes CTCSSDWGNYA. The whole CDR3 sequence reads CTCSSDWGNYAEQFF.

A few counts support this clone. Any gene name here is a mouse gene name. The sequenced fragment ends 4 residues before the CDR3 boundary, so the rest is inferred from the germline J gene. The V gene is TRBV13-1, the J gene TRBJ2-3; D is unresolved. V was clipped by 0 bases and J by 3 bases, with 11 bases between them. This CDR3 has 15 amino acids. Per the germline V gene, CDR1 is NSHNY and CDR2 is SYGAGN. The chain's CDR3 is CASSDEEGDAETLYF. The sequenced CDR3 bases are TGTGCCAGCAGTGATGAGGAGGGTGACGCAGAA.

Details on this clone: Gene names denote mouse genes. The CDR3 goes on 4 residues after the read ends, and that part is filled in from the germline J gene. The same CDR3 can be traced to other DNA sequences in this sample. This sequence joins TRBV1 and TRBJ2-2; D possibly uses TRBD1 or TRBD2 (5 bases each). The CDR3 covers 14 residues. V dropped 1 base and J dropped 6 bases, with 9 bases sitting between them. CDR1 and CDR2 (germline): NSQYPW, LRSPGD (reference sequence). The CDR3 loop reads CTCSAGGAAGQLYF. CDR3 bases read: TGCACCTGCAGTGCAGGGGGCGCGGCCGGG.

This clone was found a few times. The germline and genes are mouse ones. The read gets to within 4 residues of the CDR3 end, and the germline J gene fills in the rest. The chain has TRBV13-3 and TRBJ2-1, with 7 bases lining up with TRBD1. This CDR3 has 15 residues. Unmatched junction bases numbered 3, after V lost 2 bases and J lost 1 base. Per the germline V gene, CDR1 is NNHDY and CDR2 is SYVADS. The sequenced part of the CDR3 DNA is TGTGCCAGCAGTGACAGACAGGGAAACTATGCT. Translation gives CASSDRQGNYA. The full CDR3 protein reads CASSDRQGNYAEQFF.

With respect to this clone: The gene names given are mouse names. Read data end 4 residues before the CDR3 end; the end is taken from the germline J gene. The chain employs TRBV13-3 and TRBJ2-1, with TRBD1 matching over 10 bases. This CDR3 has 14 amino acids. Germline CDR1 is NNHDY and CDR2 is SYVADS. The V and J ends lost 2 bases and 4 bases, in that order; junction bases with no gene match: 0. Incomplete CDR3 DNA: TGTGCCAGCAGTGAGGACAGGGGGTATGCT. It is translated as CASSEDRGYA. The whole CDR3 reads CASSEDRGYAEQFF.

On this clone itself: Any gene name here is a mouse gene name. From the germline J gene comes the end of the CDR3, since the read stops 4 residues before it. The chain uses TRBV13-1 and TRBJ2-5; a possible D gene is TRBD1 (5 bases). Germline V gives CDR1 NSHNY, CDR2 SYGAGN. This CDR3 region has 14 residues. Incomplete CDR3 DNA: TGTGCCAGCAGTGAAGCAGGGAGGGAAGAC. This encodes CASSEAGRED. The CDR3 in its entirety is CASSEAGREDTQYF.

This clone was seen a few times. Mouse gene names apply. The CDR3 end is not reached by the read, which stops 4 residues before it; the germline J gene fills it in. This chain uses TRBV14 with TRBJ2-5; a possible D gene is TRBD1 (5 bases). Germline values: CDR1 SGHDT, CDR2 FRDEAV. The CDR3 contains 13 residues. The part of the CDR3 DNA that was read is TGTGCCAGCAGTCCTACAGACAGAGAC. Its translation is CASSPTDRD. The complete CDR3 reads CASSPTDRDTQYF.

About this clone itself: Gene names are the mouse ones. The CDR3 extends 3 residues past the end of the read, so its final part is completed from the germline J gene. V is TRBV2 and J is TRBJ1-6, with TRBD1 as a possible D gene (6 bases). Being an ORF, TRBJ1-6 has a function that is uncertain. CDR3 size: 16 residues. Per the germline V gene, CDR1 is LGHNA and CDR2 is YSYQKL. Trimming shortened V by 0 bases and J by 2 bases, and 8 bases separated the two germline ends. CDR3 DNA (partial): TGTGCCAGCAGCCAAGACAGGACAGCCTATAATTCGCCC. This translates into CASSQDRTAYNSP. The CDR3 as a whole reads CASSQDRTAYNSPLYF.

A note on this clone: The genes are named according to mouse. Coverage ceases 4 residues before the CDR3 finishes, and the germline J gene fills in the end. In the same sample, other DNA sequences code for this CDR3. The chain has TRBV1 and TRBJ2-1, with 8 nucleotides matching TRBD2. Trimming removed 4 bases from V and 1 base from J; junction bases left unmatched: 3. Per the germline V gene, CDR1 is NSQYPW and CDR2 is LRSPGD (reference sequence). The CDR3 length is 15 residues. The CDR3 reads CTCSGGLGNYAEQFF. The CDR3 DNA, read in part, is TGCACCTGCAGTGGCGGACTGGGAAACTATGCT. Together with reference TRBV1 and TRBJ2-1, the CDR3 gives the full variable domain: VTLLEQNPRWRLVPRGQAVNLRCILKNSQYPWMSWYQQDLQKQLQWLFTLRSPGDKEVKSLPGADYLATRVTDTELRLQVANMSQGRTLYCTCSGGLGNYAEQFFGPGTRLTVL.

This clone came up many times. The genes are named according to mouse. Read data end 4 residues before the CDR3 end; the end is taken from the germline J gene. Other DNA sequences in the same sample also yield this CDR3. This chain uses TRBV17 with TRBJ2-1; 7 bases match TRBD2. The V gene's germline CDR1 is MNHDT and CDR2 YYDKIL. The CDR3 is 14 amino acids. The V and J ends lost 2 bases and 3 bases, in that order; junction bases with no gene match: 1. The CDR3 protein is CASSRLGVYAEQFF. Incomplete CDR3 DNA: TGTGCTAGCAGTAGACTGGGGGTCTATGCT. The full variable domain, with the rest looked up from reference TRBV17 and TRBJ2-1, is DTTVKQNPRYKLARVGKPVNLICSQTMNHDTMYWYQKKPNQAPKLLLFYYDKILNREADTFEKFQSSRPNNSFCSLYIGSAGLEYSAMYLCASSRLGVYAEQFFGPGTRLTVL.

Points on this clone: Genes here carry mouse names. The read stops 3 residues short of the end of the CDR3; the missing end is completed from the germline J gene. The V gene is TRBV1, the J gene TRBJ1-6; D unresolved. TRBJ1-6 is an ORF for which the function is uncertain. Germline V lookup: CDR1 NSQYPW, CDR2 LRSPGD (reference sequence). The CDR3 has 16 residues. V lost 0 bases and J 3 bases, leaving 9 bases between the germline ends. CDR3 DNA (partial): TGCACCTGCAGTGCAGATCCCGCACTCTATAATTCGCCC. Translated, it gives CTCSADPALYNSP. The full CDR3 protein is CTCSADPALYNSPLYF.

This clone was detected only a few times. Mouse gene names apply. The read comes to an end 4 residues before the CDR3 does, leaving the germline J gene to fill in the end. The chain links TRBV19 to TRBJ2-1; 12 nucleotides align to TRBD1. Germline lookup yields CDR1 FNHDT and CDR2 SITEND (reference sequence). The CDR3 contains 15 residues. V was pared by 4 bases and J by 6 bases, with 5 bases of the junction left unmatched. The sequenced part of the CDR3 DNA is TGTGCCAGCAGTTGGGACAGGGGGCGCGGTGCT. Its protein is CASSWDRGRGA. The whole CDR3 region reads CASSWDRGRGAEQFF.

The table lists this clone with a few counts. All gene names here are mouse names. The CDR3 here is CASRQANSDYTF. The CDR3 bases that were read are TGTGCTAGTCGACAAGCAAACTCC. The chain has TRBV17 and TRBJ1-2; D remains unclear. The read terminates 4 residues ahead of where the CDR3 ends, so the germline J gene completes it. Trimming removed 9 bases at V and 0 bases at J, with 8 bases between. The CDR3 runs to 12 residues. Germline CDR1 is MNHDT and CDR2 is YYDKIL.

A note on this clone: Mouse names are used for the genes. With the read ending 4 residues before the CDR3 end, the germline J gene is used to fill in that end. J is TRBJ1-1 and V is TRBV17; 8 nucleotides match TRBD1. From germline, CDR1 is MNHDT and CDR2 YYDKIL. CDR3 size: 15 residues. V was clipped by 6 bases and J by 0 bases; unmatched bases: 6. The CDR3 bases that were read are TGTGCTAGCAGCTCGAACAGGGGGACAAACACA. Its protein is CASSSNRGTNT. Given in full, the CDR3 is CASSSNRGTNTEVFF. Supplemented by reference TRBV17 and TRBJ1-1, the full variable domain reads DTTVKQNPRYKLARVGKPVNLICSQTMNHDTMYWYQKKPNQAPKLLLFYYDKILNREADTFEKFQSSRPNNSFCSLYIGSAGLEYSAMYLCASSSNRGTNTEVFFGKGTRLTVV.